The 2 T cell receptor beta chains presented below share a single source sample, sequenced in a study of OX40 agonist ivuxolimab in advanced cancers. The assay was immunoSEQ multiplex PCR, and TCRdb's table has in-frame clones only and misses some. The table lists roughly 100,000 clones, about 80% of them singletons. Source: CD4+ or CD8+ T cells sorted from blood, taken in a trial of the OX40 agonist ivuxolimab. These receptors originate from an adult with an advanced solid tumor such as melanoma, head and neck, liver or kidney cancer.

This chain connects TRBV2 to TRBJ1-4; the match to TRBD1 covers 9 bases. Germline CDR1 SNHLY, CDR2 FYNNEI. This CDR3 comprises 13 residues. V dropped 7 bases and J dropped 8; count of bases not matched to a gene: 5. The CDR3 nucleotides are TGTGCCAGCATGGGACAGGGTAGGGAAAAACTGTTTTTT. The encoded protein is CASMGQGREKLFF. Full variable domain (remainder filled in from reference TRBV2 and TRBJ1-4): EPEVTQTPSHQVTQMGQEVILRCVPISNHLYFYWYRQILGQKVEFLVSFYNNEISEKSEIFDDQFSVERPDGSNFTLKIRSTKLEDSAMYFCASMGQGREKLFFGSGTQLSVL.

The V gene is TRBV6-6, the J gene TRBJ2-3; D is perhaps TRBD2 (6 bases). Germline CDR1 and CDR2: MNHNY and SVGAGI (reference sequence). Deletions cut 0 bases from V and 1 base from J, with 11 bases between. The length of the CDR3 is 16 residues. CDR3 sequence reads: CASSYSKSSGTDTQYF. The DNA of the CDR3 is TGTGCCAGCAGTTACTCGAAGTCTAGCGGCACAGATACGCAGTATTTT.